This T cell receptor beta chain was sequenced for a study of early T cells in non-severe SARS-CoV-2 infection (dated by TCRdb to the early 2020s). With respect to the entire study: Because TCR sequencing relied on bulk RNA taken from unsorted whole blood, pairing of alpha and beta chains was not possible.

The table lists this clonotype with many counts. The specificity of this receptor is unknown. Base qualities are missing; no much larger clone stands one base away. Study-wide conclusions, independent of this receptor: VDJdb matching was skewed toward anti-spike CD8 responses, so virus-specific expansions were likely underestimated and private and CD4 specificities were missed.

This was a case-control study nested in a cohort of healthcare workers in London, UK, who had nasopharyngeal swab PCR tests and blood samples taken every week. Healthcare workers were recruited between 23 and 31 March 2020, during the week of the UK lockdown, and were followed weekly for up to roughly 15 weeks. The V and J ends are trimmed by 5 bases and 1 base, leaving 15 bases between them. The CDR3 numbers 15 residues from cysteine through phenylalanine. The entry retains the CDR3 DNA only, 45 bases that are in frame from base 1. The germline V gene (reference sequence) gives CDR1 as LNHDA and CDR2 as SQIVND. Libraries were constructed by 5' RACE. TCRdb records NextSeq 500 as the sequencer. In the TCR library protocol, unique molecular identifiers were attached to individual cDNA molecules to correct for PCR bias and sequencing error. Both TCR alpha and beta chains were sequenced, and tight co-correlation was observed between alpha and beta sequence abundances in each sample. In the original analysis: Decombinator V4 was used to annotate TCR sequences for V gene, J gene and CDR3. Expanded TCRs were defined as changing significantly between any two time points under a Poisson model with p below 0.0001. TCR abundances were normalised to the total number of TCRs sequenced per sample and were expressed as counts per million. TRAV1-2 paired with TRAJ12, TRAJ20 or TRAJ33 defined MAIT TCRs, while TRAV10 paired with TRAJ18 defined iNKT TCRs. A search of VDJdb, accessed on 1 November 2021, was run for TCRs annotated to CMV, EBV and SARS-CoV-2, with TCRs annotated for multiple antigens excluded. TCRdb reran the public reads through fastp at Q25 and MiXCR, keeping productive beta chains. Every entry covers one CDR3 protein and lists the most common genes and DNA from its rows. The V and J calls reflect TCRdb's pipeline rather than the authors' work. The sample table records roughly 69,000 distinct CDR3 sequences; roughly 8.7% of these occur just once. The ten biggest clones cover under 7% of the sample.

The chain is encoded by TRBV19 joined to TRBJ2-7; a tentative D match to TRBD1 spans 7 bases. The clonotype comes from an adult who was a healthcare worker with PCR-confirmed SARS-CoV-2 infection or an uninfected control (not recorded which). Source material: whole blood. The CDR3 region reads CASSGRRDSSYEQYF. Read as DNA, the sequence is TGTGCCAGTAGTGGAAGGCGGGACAGTTCCTACGAGCAGTACTTC.